This T cell receptor beta chain came from a study of cytomegalovirus exposure and HLA in healthy donors. General study results and limits: In vitro checks showed that a few CMV-associated chains really do target CMV antigens.

Trimming took 6 bases from V and 3 from J; bases not matched to a gene: 17. The CDR3 has 17 amino acids. Germline assignment: CDR1 SGHRS and CDR2 YFSETQ. The PCR made use of 60 Vbeta and 13 Jbeta primers. Profiled with immunoSEQ multiplex PCR; TCRdb holds only in-frame clones, not every one. In the table there are about 110,000 clones, under 85% of which are singletons. Points on this clone: Its specificity is not known.

Sequenced material: PBMCs. The V and J genes are TRBV5-1 and TRBJ2-5; 7 nucleotides align to TRBD1. The TCR comes from a man between 35 and 55 years old in good health and CMV-seronegative. Here the CDR3 DNA reads TGCGCCAGCACGCTTAATCCCGGGACAGAGGTAGAAGAGACCCAGTACTTC. It codes for CASTLNPGTEVEETQYF.